Here is one TCR beta chain with its context. What it recognizes is unknown. This same CDR3 is encoded by further DNA sequences in the sample. This specimen comes from a study of cytomegalovirus exposure and HLA in healthy donors. V lost 0 bases and J 2 bases, leaving 7 bases between the germline ends. The V gene's germline CDR1 is MNHNY and CDR2 SVGAGI (reference sequence). This CDR3 spans 14 amino acids. 60 Vbeta and 13 Jbeta primers were used in PCR. As processed by the authors: In a later analysis, around 10 million of approximately 86 million unique beta chains occurred in at least two donors. Sequenced by immunoSEQ multiplex PCR; TCRdb stores in-frame clones only, minus some. That table gives V, J and clone size, and the DNA gave D and trimming. The sample carries some 140,000 clones, about 76% recorded once. The study, taken as a whole, reports: Per a prior analysis, the majority of TCR beta V segments were productive roughly 90% or roughly 30% of the time. Later findings reportedly placed an Asian-associated ancestry cluster below the approximately 670-donor mean for N-insertions.

V usage is TRBV6-6 and J usage is TRBJ1-2; D perhaps matches TRBD1 (6 bases). Sequenced sample: PBMCs. The TCR originated in a man in his thirties or forties in good health and CMV-seropositive. Here the CDR3 DNA reads TGTGCCAGCAGTTACTCCACAGGGAACTATGGCTACACCTTC. Its protein product is CASSYSTGNYGYTF.